This is a list of T cell receptor beta chains from one sample in a study of cytomegalovirus exposure and HLA in healthy donors. Measured with immunoSEQ multiplex PCR; TCRdb has only the in-frame clones, and not every one. The data contain around 88,000 clones, roughly 80% of them singletons. The source material was PBMCs. Every receptor here comes from a man in his fifties in good health and CMV-seropositive. Each CDR3 is given with its conserved first and last residue. D genes are given only for firm matches. A row's size may be missing; if present it is once, few, many or a size class.

j_call v_call d_call clone_size cdr3_aa cdr3_nt
TRBJ2-7 TRBV30 - - CAWSGISYEQYF TGTGCCTGGAGCGGGATTTCCTACGAGCAGTACTTC
TRBJ1-1 TRBV29-1 - - CSGRVSTEAFF TGCAGTGGCAGGGTTAGCACTGAAGCTTTCTTT
TRBJ1-4 TRBV21-1 - - CASSRLGQGRSLANEKLFF TGTGCCAGCAGCAGGCTGGGACAGGGAAGGAGTCTAGCTAATGAAAAACTGTTTTTT
TRBJ2-5 TRBV5-4 - few CASSLPGNQETQYF TGTGCCAGCAGCTTGCCAGGGAACCAAGAGACCCAGTACTTC
TRBJ1-1 TRBV6-5 - - CASSYSFTDMNTEAFF TGTGCCAGCAGTTACTCGTTTACAGATATGAACACTGAAGCTTTCTTT
TRBJ2-5 TRBV19 TRBD1 - CASSIGAGGEWETQYF TGTGCCAGTAGTATAGGGGCAGGGGGCGAGTGGGAGACCCAGTACTTC
TRBJ2-5 TRBV19 TRBD2 - CASSPTSGGALETQYF TGTGCCAGTAGTCCGACTAGCGGGGGGGCCTTAGAGACCCAGTACTTC
TRBJ1-2 TRBV23-1 - - CASSQSDGGSGYPF TGCGCCAGCAGTCAATCGGACGGGGGTAGCGGCTACCCCTTC
TRBJ1-5 TRBV2 - - CASSGENGPQHF TGTGCCAGCAGTGGCGAAAACGGGCCCCAGCATTTT
TRBJ1-2 TRBV7-9 - - CASTPTGEYGYTF TGTGCCAGCACCCCAACTGGGGAGTATGGCTACACCTTC
TRBJ2-7 TRBV2 - - CASSELSVYEQYF TGTGCCAGCAGTGAATTGTCGGTCTACGAGCAGTACTTC
TRBJ2-2 TRBV19 TRBD2 - CASSSPGTSLWELFF TGTGCCAGTAGTTCACCCGGGACTAGTCTGTGGGAGCTGTTTTTT
TRBJ1-1 TRBV9 - - CASSVEARGSGYTEAFF TGTGCCAGCAGCGTAGAGGCCCGAGGATCGGGGTACACTGAAGCTTTCTTT
TRBJ1-2 TRBV6-5 TRBD1 - CASSYPGQGVYGYTF TGTGCCAGCAGTTACCCGGGACAGGGGGTGTATGGCTACACCTTC
TRBJ2-7 TRBV6-1 TRBD1 - CASSRTGTGLNF TGTGCCAGCAGTCGGACCGGGACAGGGTTGAACTTC
TRBJ1-1 TRBV11-2 - once CASSNRGQLSNTEAFF TGTGCCAGCAGCAACCGTGGACAGCTTTCGAACACTGAAGCTTTCTTT
TRBJ1-1 TRBV5-5 TRBD1 - CASRQGAGTEAFF TGTGCCAGCAGACAGGGGGCCGGCACTGAAGCTTTCTTT
TRBJ1-2 TRBV9 - - CASSPRETVQLGYGYTF TGTGCCAGCAGCCCCCGGGAAACAGTTCAATTGGGCTATGGCTACACCTTC
TRBJ1-4 TRBV19 - - CATRESVTNEKLFF TGTGCCACCAGGGAAAGTGTCACTAATGAAAAACTGTTTTTT
TRBJ1-5 TRBV6-6 TRBD1 few CASSYRQGNQPQHF TGTGCCAGCAGTTACCGACAGGGTAATCAGCCCCAGCATTTT
TRBJ1-4 TRBV9 - - CASSGGRAGRPNEKLFF TGTGCCAGCAGCGGAGGAAGGGCGGGAAGACCTAATGAAAAACTGTTTTTT
TRBJ2-7 TRBV21-1 - - CASSKGPYEQYF TGTGCCAGCAGCAAAGGGCCCTACGAGCAGTACTTC
TRBJ2-7 TRBV6-5 - - CASRRDPLSGQYF TGTGCCAGCAGGCGAGACCCTTTATCGGGGCAGTACTTC
TRBJ2-7 TRBV6-5 - - CASSYSAGEQYF TGTGCCAGCAGTTACTCAGCGGGCGAGCAGTACTTC